The clone carrying this TCR beta chain turned up a few times. Antigen unknown. Researchers built TCR beta libraries using quantitative 5'-RACE with molecular barcodes. A single record per CDR3 protein comes from TCRdb applying MiXCR to the 5' RACE reads. The profile shows 250,000 or so distinct CDR3 sequences, 15% to 20% of them singletons. This record belongs to a study of CD8 T cells in ankylosing spondylitis. The study's findings and limits: Reportedly, significant enrichment of disease-linked clones occurred in matched ankylosing spondylitis synovial fluid. Typical of ankylosing spondylitis blood, it appeared, was a TCR beta motif of eight highly homologous variants.

The germline V and J ends were trimmed by 4 bases and 3 bases, with 9 bases remaining between them. This CDR3 comprises 14 residues. The sequenced material came from blood, either unsorted or a sorted T cell fraction (not recorded which). This clonotype was obtained from a male donor with ankylosing spondylitis or in good health (not recorded which). The J gene is TRBJ1-4, the V gene TRBV12-3 or TRBV12-4; the D gene is possibly TRBD1 (5 bases). CDR3 in amino acids: CASSWGSANEKLFF. Written as DNA, the CDR3 is TGTGCCAGCAGTTGGGGGTCTGCTAATGAAAAACTGTTTTTT.